One T cell receptor (beta chain) is described in this entry. The data were taken from a study of CD8 T cells in Susac syndrome. The TEMRA cells underwent FACS enrichment, while the CD8+ and CD4+ T cells underwent negative isolation. The CDR3 is 15 residues long. From germline, CDR1 is LGHDT and CDR2 YNNKEL (reference sequence). Trimming took 2 bases from V and 5 from J; bases not matched to a gene: 3. When the RNA was reverse transcribed, random hexamers were used with an input of roughly 0.5 to 1 ug. One entry per CDR3 protein, called by TCRdb with MiXCR from the immunoSEQ multiplex PCR reads. The sample lists over 150,000 distinct CDR3 sequences; 90% to 95% were seen once.

The clonotype comes from a human donor with Susac syndrome. The V and J genes are TRBV3-1 and TRBJ1-6; 7 bases are shared with TRBD1. The sample was CD4+ T cells from PBMCs. This CDR3 is CASSQFQGDNSPLHF. The DNA for the CDR3 is TGTGCCAGCAGCCAATTTCAGGGGGATAATTCACCCCTCCACTTT.